Each of the 25 T cell receptor beta chains below was sequenced from the same sample in a study of blood T cell repertoires in COVID-19. Sequenced by immunoSEQ multiplex PCR; TCRdb stores in-frame clones only, minus some. Among roughly 80,000 clones listed, around 80% were seen once. What was sequenced was peripheral blood. These receptors all stem from a man in his fifties or sixties with active or convalescent COVID-19.

The chain joins TRBV6-2 or TRBV6-3 to TRBJ1-2, with 10 bases matching TRBD1. The CDR3 runs 14 residues. Germline CDR1 reads MNHEY; CDR2 reads SVGEGT. J was trimmed by 8 bases and V by 7 bases; bases with no gene match: 10. This CDR3 is CASTPPDRGIGYTF. As DNA, the CDR3 is TGTGCCAGCACCCCACCGGACAGGGGGATCGGCTACACCTTC.

The V call is TRBV6-2 or TRBV6-3, the J call TRBJ1-1; tentatively, D is TRBD1 (5 bases). Germline assignment: CDR1 MNHEY and CDR2 SVGEGT. CDR3 size: 16 residues. V lost 2 bases and J 1 base, leaving 14 bases between the germline ends. CDR3 nucleotide sequence: TGTGCCAGCAGTTACGATCAGGGAGGGTCGAACACTGAAGCTTTCTTT. Residues: CASSYDQGGSNTEAFF.

The V gene is TRBV5-1, the J gene TRBJ1-6; TRBD1 matches at 7 bases. This CDR3 comprises 14 residues. With 5 bases clipped from V and 10 bases from J, the junction kept 9 bases outside the gene matches. Germline CDR1 SGHRS, CDR2 YFSETQ. As DNA, the CDR3 is TGCGCCAGCAGATCTACAGGGGAGGAGTCACCCCTCCACTTT. It is translated as CASRSTGEESPLHF.

This clone occurred once. The chain has TRBV4-3 and TRBJ1-2, with 7 positions matching TRBD1. CDR3 length: 17 amino acids. Trimming at V came to 1 base and at J to 5 bases, leaving 13 bases not matched to a gene. Germline V lookup: CDR1 LGHNA, CDR2 YSLEER. The CDR3 spells CASSQGVPGQMLYGYTF. The CDR3 bases are TGCGCCAGCAGCCAAGGGGTCCCGGGACAGATGCTATATGGCTACACCTTC.

The gene calls are TRBV14 and TRBJ1-3; possibly TRBD1 for D (6 bases). CDR3 size: 17 residues. CDR1 SGHDN and CDR2 FVKESK come from the germline V gene. Trimming stripped 2 bases from V and 0 bases from J, with 14 bases between. The CDR3 bases are TGTGCCAGCAGCCAACTGACAGGCTACGGCTCTGGAAACACCATATATTTT. Its translation: CASSQLTGYGSGNTIYF.

This chain links TRBV23-1 with TRBJ2-5; 10 nucleotides line up with TRBD1. TRBV23-1 is an ORF; its function is uncertain. The CDR3 sequence is 17 residues long. Losses at the gene ends were 3 bases for V and 5 bases for J; bases not matched to a gene: 12. The CDR3 DNA reads TGCGCCAGCAGTCACCTCGCGGGTGACAGGGGGCCGGAGACCCAGTACTTC. Protein sequence: CASSHLAGDRGPETQYF.

This chain links TRBV2 with TRBJ1-4; 8 bases are shared with TRBD1. The length of the CDR3 is 15 residues. CDR1 is SNHLY, CDR2 FYNNEI, per germline. The ends lost 4 bases at V and 3 bases at J; junction bases unmatched: 4. The CDR3 region is CASSADRVPNEKLFF. DNA of the CDR3: TGTGCCAGCAGTGCGGACAGGGTTCCTAATGAAAAACTGTTTTTT. Using reference TRBV2 and TRBJ1-4 for the parts outside the CDR3, the full variable domain is EPEVTQTPSHQVTQMGQEVILRCVPISNHLYFYWYRQILGQKVEFLVSFYNNEISEKSEIFDDQFSVERPDGSNFTLKIRSTKLEDSAMYFCASSADRVPNEKLFFGSGTQLSVL.

V gene TRBV6-5 combines with J gene TRBJ2-7, with D tentatively TRBD1 (5 bases). Germline CDR1 reads MNHEY; CDR2 reads SVGAGI. This CDR3 is built from 13 residues. The V gene lost 8 bases and the J gene lost 1 base, with 12 bases spanning the gap. CDR3: CASWRTGSYEQYF. Here the CDR3 DNA reads TGTGCCAGCTGGAGAACAGGTTCCTACGAGCAGTACTTC.

The rearrangement uses TRBV19 and TRBJ1-2; perhaps TRBD1 as D (5 bases). CDR1 and CDR2 (germline): LNHDA, SQIVND (reference sequence). The V end was cut by 3 bases, the J end by 3 bases, with 8 bases between. The CDR3 contains 13 residues. As DNA, the CDR3 is TGTGCCAGTAGTATCGGAGGGGACTATGGCTACACCTTC. Residues: CASSIGGDYGYTF.

The rearrangement links TRBV6-5 to TRBJ2-3; the match to TRBD1 covers 9 bases. Germline CDR1 and CDR2: MNHEY and SVGAGI. The length of the CDR3 is 14 residues. V shed 7 bases, J shed 8 bases, and the junction held 10 bases outside the gene matches. The CDR3 is CASIEPTGGRTQYF. The DNA of the CDR3 is TGTGCCAGCATCGAACCCACAGGGGGCCGTACGCAGTATTTT.

The chain links TRBV27 to TRBJ1-3; tentative D call: TRBD1 (5 bases). The CDR3 extends over 17 amino acids. Germline-derived CDR1 and CDR2 are MNHEY and SMNVEV (reference sequence). Trimming removed 5 bases at V and 3 bases at J, with 20 bases between. CDR3 coding DNA: TGTGCCAGCAGTCCCTACCCCCCAGGGACTTATGGAAACACCATATATTTT. Its translation is CASSPYPPGTYGNTIYF.

This sequence joins TRBV4-1 and TRBJ2-6, with D possibly TRBD2 on 6 matching bases. The V end lost 5 bases, the J end lost 4 bases, and 12 bases lay between the germline ends. The CDR3 is made up of 15 amino acids. The germline V gene has CDR1 MGHRA and CDR2 YSYEKL. Written as DNA, the CDR3 is TGCGCCAGCAGCGGGAGGCCTCTGGGGGCCAACGTCCTGACTTTC. Protein product: CASSGRPLGANVLTF.

The J gene is TRBJ2-2, the V gene TRBV12-3 or TRBV12-4; the D gene is possibly TRBD2 (5 bases). The V gene lost 6 bases and the J gene lost 7 bases, with 12 bases spanning the gap. This CDR3 has 13 amino acids. The CDR3 reads CASSPGAGGELFF. The CDR3 DNA is TGTGCCAGCAGCCCTGGCGCGGGCGGGGAGCTGTTTTTT.

This clone is a singleton in its sample. The chain recombines TRBV2 with TRBJ2-2; TRBD2 matches 7 bases. Germline CDR1 reads SNHLY; CDR2 reads FYNNEI. The junction had 12 bases not matched to a gene; V was cut back by 7 bases and J by 7 bases. The CDR3 is 15 residues long. In DNA form, the CDR3 reads TGTGCCAGCAAAGAGGGAGGACTAGTAGGCGGGGAGCTGTTTTTT. Amino acids: CASKEGGLVGGELFF.

The gene calls are TRBV7-8 and TRBJ1-4; 7 nucleotides line up with TRBD1. Germline V gives CDR1 SGHVS, CDR2 FQNEAQ. Losses at the gene ends were 5 bases for V and 4 bases for J; bases not matched to a gene: 4. This CDR3 has 14 amino acids. CDR3 protein: CASSLGTVNEKLFF. The CDR3 nucleotides read TGTGCCAGCAGCCTGGGGACAGTTAATGAAAAACTGTTTTTT.

The chain joins TRBV29-1 to TRBJ1-2; 9 nucleotides align to TRBD1. Losses at the gene ends were 5 bases for V and 0 bases for J; bases not matched to a gene: 4. This CDR3 contains 14 residues. The germline V gene has CDR1 SQVTM and CDR2 ANQGSEA. The CDR3 nucleotides read TGCAGCGTTACCGACAGGGGGTCTAACTATGGCTACACCTTC. This sequence encodes CSVTDRGSNYGYTF.

This chain connects TRBV3-1 (or the pseudogene TRBV3-2) to TRBJ1-3, with D possibly being TRBD1 (6 bases). Trimming pared 4 bases from V and 4 bases from J, leaving 17 bases between. This CDR3 region has 16 residues. The germline V gene encodes CDR1 LGHDT and CDR2 YNNKEL (reference sequence). The CDR3 region is CASSPEGRGSGNTIYF. In DNA form, the CDR3 reads TGTGCCAGCAGCCCTGAGGGCAGGGGATCCGGAAACACCATATATTTT.

The chain employs TRBV9 and TRBJ1-6; 9 positions match TRBD1. The CDR3 has 14 amino acids. V dropped 3 bases and J dropped 10; count of bases not matched to a gene: 5. Germline CDR1 is SGDLS and CDR2 is YYNGEE. The CDR3 reads CASSGGQGGSPLHF. CDR3 nucleotide sequence: TGTGCCAGCAGCGGGGGACAGGGCGGCTCACCCCTCCACTTT.

The rearrangement links TRBV6-6 to TRBJ2-1, with 12 positions matching TRBD2. The CDR3 is 15 residues long. J lost 5 bases, V lost 7 bases, and 6 bases had no gene match. Germline V lookup: CDR1 MNHNY, CDR2 SVGAGI (reference sequence). As DNA, the CDR3 is TGTGCCAGCACCGGACTAGCGGGGCAAAACAATGAGCAGTTCTTC. It is translated as CASTGLAGQNNEQFF.

This chain links TRBV25-1 with TRBJ2-2; perhaps TRBD2 as D (6 bases). Germline-derived CDR1 and CDR2 are MGHDK and SYGVNS. The CDR3 consists of 14 residues. Trimming removed 9 bases from V and 3 bases from J, with 14 bases in between. The CDR3 sequence: CASSTGGDTGELFF. Here the CDR3 DNA reads TGTGCCAGTAGTACCGGGGGAGACACCGGGGAGCTGTTTTTT. Looking up the rest from reference TRBV25-1 and TRBJ2-2 gives the full variable domain: EADIYQTPRYLVIGTGKKITLECSQTMGHDKMYWYQQDPGMELHLIHYSYGVNSTEKGDLSSESTVSRIRTEHFPLTLESARPSHTSQYLCASSTGGDTGELFFGEGSRLTVL.

The chain carries TRBV4-2 and TRBJ2-4; 12 positions match TRBD2. With V trimmed by 0 bases and J by 6 bases, 6 bases remained unmatched. The CDR3 runs to 17 residues. The germline V gene has CDR1 LGHNA and CDR2 YNFKEQ. The CDR3 DNA follows: TGTGCCAGCAGCCAAGAGCCCTCTAGCGGGGGGGCAAACATTCAGTACTTC. This encodes CASSQEPSSGGANIQYF.

The V and J genes are TRBV27 and TRBJ2-4, with D maybe TRBD1 (6 bases). V lost 4 bases to trimming and J lost 3 bases, with 16 bases between them. The CDR3 spans 16 residues. Germline V gene data show CDR1 as MNHEY and CDR2 as SMNVEV (reference sequence). The CDR3 spells CASSSPGAWGKNIQYF. In DNA form, the CDR3 reads TGTGCCAGCAGTTCCCCAGGGGCTTGGGGCAAAAACATTCAGTACTTC.

Here the CDR3 reads CSASLRGGYEQYF. DNA of the CDR3: TGCAGTGCTAGTTTACGGGGGGGCTACGAGCAGTACTTC. The chain employs TRBV20-1 and TRBJ2-7, with 8 positions matching TRBD2. Germline assignment: CDR1 DFQATT and CDR2 SNEGSKA (reference sequence). Unmatched junction bases numbered 4, after V lost 3 bases and J lost 3 bases. CDR3 size: 13 residues.

The table lists this clone with a few counts. J is TRBJ1-1 and V is TRBV6-5; TRBD1 agrees at 7 bases. The ends lost 0 bases at V and 9 bases at J; junction bases unmatched: 13. The V gene's germline CDR1 is MNHEY and CDR2 SVGAGI. The CDR3 loop spans 16 amino acids. The CDR3 DNA reads TGTGCCAGCAGTTACTCGTCCCTGACAGGGCGTCTCCAAGCTTTCTTT. Amino acid sequence: CASSYSSLTGRLQAFF.

The V gene is TRBV7-3, the J gene TRBJ2-1; D is ambiguous. The germline V and J ends were trimmed by 5 bases and 10 bases, with 15 bases remaining between them. Per the germline V gene, CDR1 is SGHTA and CDR2 is FQGTGA. This CDR3 is built from 13 residues. CDR3 loop: CASSPDWPGEQFF. CDR3 DNA sequence: TGTGCCAGCAGCCCAGACTGGCCCGGCGAGCAGTTCTTC.